This T cell receptor beta chain was documented in a study of OX40 agonist ivuxolimab in advanced cancers. Notes on the research overall: Ivuxolimab, which targeted the costimulatory receptor OX40 (CD134), was an agonistic, fully human IgG2 monoclonal antibody. The paper reports the monotherapy dose-escalation portion (N of about 50 patients) of the phase I ivuxolimab trial. Of the roughly 51 patients in dose escalation, 19 had hepatocellular carcinoma, some 15 had melanoma, 9 had renal cell carcinoma and 9 had head and neck cancer. Patients were allowed to have had prior anti-PD-1, anti-PD-L1 or anti-CTLA-4 therapy, and around 43% of the dose-escalation patients had been treated with checkpoint inhibitors. A male proportion of nearly 85% and a mean age of 60 years, ranging from about 23 to 90, were recorded for the dose-escalation cohort. The point of sequencing TCRbeta in the periphery was to test whether ivuxolimab changed TCR sequence diversity and drove clonal T-cell expansion. Intravenous ivuxolimab was administered to patients every 2 weeks at six dose levels: 0.01, 0.1, 0.3, 1.5, 3 and 10 mg/kg. Partial responses were achieved by three dose-escalation patients, of whom one had hepatocellular carcinoma and two had cutaneous melanoma. Points the paper makes about the study in general: In partial responders in the 0.1-3.0 mg/kg groups, normalized peripheral clonal expansion was found to be among the lowest, especially among CD8+ T cells. Antigen specificity was not determined for the clonally expanded peripheral T cells. After ivuxolimab, CD8+ T cells had more expanded clones than CD4+ T cells on average. At doses of 0.1 to 3.0 mg/kg, clonal expansion of both CD4+ and CD8+ blood T cells was observed from baseline to week 6. Low levels of normalized T-cell clonal expansion were also shown by some nonresponding patients.

V loses 0 bases of germline sequence and J loses 5 bases, and the interval between the two ends is 5 bases. Including cysteine and phenylalanine, the CDR3 has 12 amino acids. The kept DNA is CDR3 alone, 36 bases in frame from the first base. CDR1 and CDR2 are drawn from the germline V gene (reference sequence): WNHNN, SYGVQD. For sequencing of the TCRbeta CDR3 region, genomic DNA was extracted from the sorted cells. The immunoSEQ Assay was used to sequence the TCRbeta CDR3 regions. TCRdb provides this immuneACCESS table in a form limited to in-frame rearrangements. Some clones are lacking; in checked studies, under half of them reflect an unresolved V gene, and why the rest are absent is not known. Recorded for this sample are 45,000 to 60,000 clones; more than 70% of them occurred a single time. In total, the top ten clones hold about 2.4% of the sample. On this clone itself: Its binding antigen is unknown. No base qualities exist here, and no much larger clone lies one base off it.

Patients with a history of autoimmune disease or receiving systemic immunosuppression were excluded from the trial. In every dose cohort, peripheral blood was drawn for TCR sequencing at baseline, cycle 4 day 1, and cycle 7 day 1. The samples were taken from a phase I, first-in-human, multicenter, open-label dose-escalation trial of ivuxolimab. Adults with locally advanced or metastatic head and neck squamous cell, hepatocellular, melanoma or renal cell carcinoma were enrolled in the trial. CD4+ and CD8+ T cells were sorted separately from peripheral blood before TCR sequencing. The sequencing used CD4+ or CD8+ T cells sorted from blood, collected in a trial of the OX40 agonist ivuxolimab. This receptor was taken from an adult with an advanced solid tumor such as melanoma, head and neck, liver or kidney cancer. The chain is encoded by TRBV10-1 joined to TRBJ2-7; the D gene lacks a confident call. The CDR3 region: CASSESENEQYF. The nucleotides are TGCGCCAGCAGTGAGTCGGAGAACGAGCAGTACTTC.